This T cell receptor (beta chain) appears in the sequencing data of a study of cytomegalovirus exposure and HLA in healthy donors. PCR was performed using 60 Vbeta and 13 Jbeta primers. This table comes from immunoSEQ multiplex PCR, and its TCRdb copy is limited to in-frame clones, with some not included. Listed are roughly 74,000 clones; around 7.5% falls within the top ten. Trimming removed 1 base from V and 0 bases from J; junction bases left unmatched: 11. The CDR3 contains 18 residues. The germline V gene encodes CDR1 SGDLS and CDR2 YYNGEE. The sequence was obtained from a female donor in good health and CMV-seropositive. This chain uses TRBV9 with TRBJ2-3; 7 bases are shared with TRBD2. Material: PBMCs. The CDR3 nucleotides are TGTGCCAGCAGCGTAAATCAGGATTGGGGGGGTAGCACAGATACGCAGTATTTT. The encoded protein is CASSVNQDWGGSTDTQYF.